This TCR beta chain was retrieved from a study of CD8+CD57+ T cells in acquired aplastic anemia. Study details: Each DNA sample taken from sorted CD4+ and CD8+ cells came to approximately 3.2 ug on average. General study findings and limits: CD8+ Simpson's diversity in patients was not significantly different from that in controls.

Genomic DNA provided the template from which TCR beta VDJ and CDR3 profiles were obtained. TCRdb reanalysed the reads using MiXCR and keeps one entry per CDR3 protein. The sample yields over 150,000 distinct CDR3 sequences, roughly 65% seen once. CDR1 and CDR2 from the germline V gene are DFQATT and SNEGSKA (reference sequence). The CDR3 runs 16 residues. Whoever was chosen for sequencing had shown CD8+CD57+ cell expansion by flow cytometry. Blood was sampled before the patients had received any therapy. A note on this clonotype: The antigen remains unidentified. A much bigger clone sits one base away, suggesting this may be a read error.

The gene calls are TRBV20-1 and TRBJ2-3; either TRBD1 or TRBD2 may fit D (6 bases each). This receptor was identified in a human donor with aplastic anemia. The sample was sorted CD4+, CD8+, or CD8+CD57+ T cells (not recorded which) from PBMCs. CDR3 DNA: TGCAGTGCTAGTTATTTGAGGGGGGCTCTTTTAGATGCGCAGTATTTT. As protein: CSASYLRGALLDAQYF.